These 17 T cell receptor beta chains originate from one sample sequenced in a study of T cell repertoires in aging, cancer and after chemotherapy. Peripheral blood genomic DNA, not sorted cells or RNA, was the template. Multiplex touch-down PCR with TRB-A/B primers amplified rearranged V-D-J TRB sequences. TCRdb re-called the multiplex PCR reads through MiXCR, storing one row per CDR3 protein. The table records about 9,500 distinct CDR3 sequences, about 35% of them present only once. The sample was blood. The receptor source for this set is a human donor in good health.

The rearrangement uses TRBV7-2 and TRBJ1-5; tentative D call: TRBD1 (5 bases). The CDR3 totals 15 residues. Germline-derived CDR1 and CDR2 are SGHTA and FQGNSA. The ends were cut back, 4 bases at V and 4 bases at J, with 14 bases in the middle. Here the CDR3 DNA reads TGTGCCAGCAGCTCTGGGGCCCTGGGGAATCAGCCCCAGCATTTT. Translation gives CASSSGALGNQPQHF.

V gene TRBV5-1 combines with J gene TRBJ2-2; 8 bases are a match to TRBD1. This CDR3 is 17 amino acids long. V trimming: 4 bases; J trimming: 6 bases; junction bases outside the gene matches: 14. CDR1 and CDR2 (germline): SGHRS, YFSETQ. The chain's CDR3 is CASSPHRQGSRAGELFF. CDR3 DNA sequence: TGCGCCAGCAGCCCCCACCGACAGGGGTCAAGGGCCGGGGAGCTGTTTTTT. Variable domain in full (rest from reference TRBV5-1 and TRBJ2-2): KAGVTQTPRYLIKTRGQQVTLSCSPISGHRSVSWYQQTPGQGLQFLFEYFSETQRNKGNFPGRFSGRQFSNSRSEMNVSTLELGDSALYLCASSPHRQGSRAGELFFGEGSRLTVL.

The rearrangement uses TRBV5-6 and TRBJ2-2; D is perhaps TRBD2 (7 bases). CDR3 length: 16 residues. V lost 4 bases and J lost 7, with 20 bases in between. CDR1 SGHDT and CDR2 YYEEEE come from the germline V gene. The CDR3: CASSRTIGGLGGELFF. As DNA, the CDR3 is TGTGCCAGCAGCCGGACAATCGGGGGGCTGGGCGGGGAGCTGTTTTTT.

The genes are TRBV11-2 and TRBJ1-2; D gene unclear. The germline V and J ends were trimmed by 0 bases and 4 bases, with 15 bases remaining between them. Germline V gives CDR1 SGHAT, CDR2 FQNNGV. This CDR3 comprises 16 residues. The CDR3 loop is CASSLDQVSLSYGYTF. The CDR3 coding sequence is TGTGCCAGCAGCTTAGATCAGGTCAGCCTAAGCTATGGCTACACCTTC.

The chain uses TRBV7-9 and TRBJ1-6, with 7 bases lining up with TRBD1. V trimming: 5 bases; J trimming: 7 bases; junction bases outside the gene matches: 5. Germline CDR1 is SEHNR and CDR2 is FQNEAQ (reference sequence). The CDR3 extends over 14 amino acids. The CDR3 DNA reads as TGTGCCAGCAGCCCCGGGACAGAGAATTCACCCCTCCACTTT. Residues: CASSPGTENSPLHF.

This clonotype occurred a few times. The chain is built from TRBV7-9 and TRBJ2-2, with D perhaps matching TRBD2 (5 bases). The germline gives CDR1 SEHNR, CDR2 FQNEAQ (reference sequence). Trimming removed 3 bases from V and 2 bases from J, with 13 bases in between. The CDR3 has 16 amino acids. CDR3: CASSFLREANTGELFF. CDR3 DNA: TGTGCCAGCAGCTTTTTGAGGGAAGCCAACACCGGGGAGCTGTTTTTT.

The V call is TRBV20-1, the J call TRBJ2-1; 10 bases line up with TRBD2. The V gene's germline CDR1 is DFQATT and CDR2 SNEGSKA (reference sequence). V was pared by 6 bases and J by 4 bases, with 6 bases of the junction left unmatched. This CDR3 has 14 amino acids. CDR3 loop: CSAHGLADYNEQFF. The CDR3 nucleotides are TGCAGTGCCCACGGACTAGCGGATTACAATGAGCAGTTCTTC.

This clonotype is classed as medium-sized. J is TRBJ2-7 and V is TRBV29-1; 8 nucleotides agree with TRBD1. Germline assignment: CDR1 SQVTM and CDR2 ANQGSEA. The length of the CDR3 is 15 residues. V was pared by 0 bases and J by 4 bases, with 8 bases of the junction left unmatched. The DNA for the CDR3 is TGCAGCGTTGAAGAATACAGGGGGAACAATTACGAGCAGTACTTC. Its protein is CSVEEYRGNNYEQYF.

By its share, this clonotype is medium-sized. The rearrangement uses TRBV6-4 and TRBJ2-2, with D perhaps matching TRBD2 (6 bases). V dropped 8 bases and J dropped 4 bases, with 11 bases sitting between them. This CDR3 has 13 amino acids. Looked up from germline, CDR1 is MRHNA and CDR2 is SNTAGT. Here the CDR3 DNA reads TGTGCCAGCGGGGACGGGAGCACCGGGGAGCTGTTTTTT. Translation: CASGDGSTGELFF.

The gene calls are TRBV5-6 and TRBJ1-2; D is unresolved. Trimming shortened V by 4 bases and J by 8 bases, and 18 bases separated the two germline ends. Germline CDR1 and CDR2: SGHDT and YYEEEE. The CDR3 sequence is 14 residues long. DNA of the CDR3: TGTGCCAGCAGCCAGACCACAAGCCTCGACGGCTACACCTTC. The encoded protein is CASSQTTSLDGYTF.

The chain has TRBV19 and TRBJ2-2, with 8 bases aligning to TRBD2. Germline CDR1 reads LNHDA; CDR2 reads SQIVND (reference sequence). The CDR3 runs 18 residues. Trimming took 0 bases from V and 1 from J; bases not matched to a gene: 7. The CDR3 DNA reads TGTGCCAGTAGTATAGATCGAAGGCGGGGGGTGAACACCGGGGAGCTGTTTTTT. It specifies CASSIDRRRGVNTGELFF. Variable domain in full (rest from reference TRBV19 and TRBJ2-2): DGGITQSPKYLFRKEGQNVTLSCEQNLNHDAMYWYRQDPGQGLRLIYYSQIVNDFQKGDIAEGYSVSREKKESFPLTVTSAQKNPTAFYLCASSIDRRRGVNTGELFFGEGSRLTVL.

Only a few counts were recorded for this clonotype. V gene TRBV7-9 combines with J gene TRBJ1-5, with D possibly TRBD1 on 5 matching bases. Germline loops: CDR1 SEHNR, CDR2 FQNEAQ (reference sequence). The CDR3 consists of 13 residues. The V gene lost 1 base and the J gene lost 8 bases, with 9 bases spanning the gap. The CDR3 DNA is TGTGCCAGCAGCTTAGGGGGCGGGGAGCCCCAGCATTTT. Its translation is CASSLGGGEPQHF.

The chain couples TRBV24-1 to TRBJ2-5, with D tentatively TRBD1 or TRBD2 (5 bases each). Trimming took off 6 bases at V and 5 bases at J, with 12 bases between the two ends. The germline V gene encodes CDR1 KGHDR and CDR2 SFDVKD. The CDR3 covers 13 residues. CDR3 sequence (DNA): TGTGCCACCAGTTCAGTCGGGGACGAGACCCAGTACTTC. Translated: CATSSVGDETQYF.

The chain has TRBV6-5 and TRBJ1-1; weak D call: TRBD1 (6 bases). The CDR3 has 15 residues. V dropped 5 bases and J dropped 8 bases, with 21 bases sitting between them. The germline CDR1 and CDR2 sequences are MNHEY and SVGAGI. The chain's CDR3 is CASSDGMTGATEAFF. The CDR3 nucleotides are TGTGCCAGCAGTGACGGTATGACGGGGGCCACGGAAGCTTTCTTT.

The chain uses TRBV4-3 and TRBJ2-6; D is undetermined. This CDR3 spans 16 amino acids. Germline CDR1 LGHNA, CDR2 YSLEER. V lost 0 bases and J 3 bases, leaving 9 bases between the germline ends. The CDR3 nucleotides read TGCGCCAGCAGCCAAGATGCCTGGGGTGGGGCCAACGTCCTGACTTTC. Encoded protein: CASSQDAWGGANVLTF.

This clonotype has only a few counts. The gene calls are TRBV7-9 and TRBJ1-6; D is perhaps TRBD1 (6 bases). The CDR3 is 16 amino acids. The V end was cut by 5 bases, the J end by 7 bases, with 18 bases between. The germline gives CDR1 SEHNR, CDR2 FQNEAQ (reference sequence). CDR3 protein: CASSRGGTPWNSPLHF. For the CDR3, the DNA is TGTGCCAGCAGCCGAGGGGGTACTCCCTGGAATTCACCCCTCCACTTT.

As for this clonotype: One junction end does not reproduce the germline sequence, and a read error may be involved. V usage is TRBV20-1 and J usage is TRBJ1-4; D uncertain. This CDR3 comprises 12 residues. Germline V gene data show CDR1 as DFQATT and CDR2 as SNEGSKA (reference sequence). The CDR3, as DNA: TGCAGTGCCGGGAGACCTAATAAAAAACTGTTTTTT. It is translated as CSAGRPNKKLFF.